This is a list of T cell receptor beta chains from one sample in a study of T cell responses to AZD1222 COVID-19 vaccine. Sequenced by immunoSEQ multiplex PCR; TCRdb stores in-frame clones only, minus some. The sample includes about 130,000 clones, under 95% of them seen just once. The sample in question was peripheral blood, obtained on day 0 of AZD1222 vaccination. The receptors were sampled from an adult in good health. The CDR3 runs from the conserved cysteine through the conserved F or W. A D gene is named only where the DNA matches it firmly. Some rows have no size entry. The others give once, few or many, or a class for an expanded clone.

size: .; V: TRBV10-1; J: TRBJ2-1; D: .; CDR3: CASSDSGSSYNEQFF; DNA: TGCGCCAGCAGTGATTCTGGGTCCTCCTACAATGAGCAGTTCTTC
size: .; V: TRBV9; J: TRBJ2-4; D: TRBD2; CDR3: CASSVSSGGDIQYF; DNA: TGTGCCAGCAGCGTCTCTAGCGGGGGAGACATTCAGTACTTC
size: once; V: TRBV2; J: TRBJ1-5; D: .; CDR3: CASSGVRNQPQHF; DNA: TGTGCCAGCAGTGGGGTGCGCAATCAGCCCCAGCATTTT
size: .; V: TRBV5-1; J: TRBJ1-4; D: TRBD1; CDR3: CASSSTPGQGQEKLFF; DNA: TGCGCCAGCAGCTCAACTCCGGGACAGGGACAAGAAAAACTGTTTTTT
size: .; V: TRBV4-3; J: TRBJ2-3; D: TRBD2; CDR3: CASSLRTSGGASDTQYF; DNA: TGCGCCAGCAGCCTCCGGACTAGCGGGGGGGCCTCAGATACGCAGTATTTT
size: .; V: TRBV7-9; J: TRBJ2-1; D: TRBD2; CDR3: CASSLGVSGGRKDEQFF; DNA: TGTGCCAGCAGCTTAGGAGTTAGCGGGGGGAGGAAAGATGAGCAGTTCTTC
size: .; V: TRBV30; J: TRBJ1-1; D: .; CDR3: CAWTRQVFKAFF; DNA: TGTGCCTGGACCAGACAGGTTTTTAAAGCTTTCTTT
size: .; V: TRBV30; J: TRBJ2-5; D: .; CDR3: CAWTVKARETQYF; DNA: TGTGCCTGGACTGTAAAGGCGAGAGAGACCCAGTACTTC
size: .; V: TRBV6-5; J: TRBJ2-7; D: TRBD1; CDR3: CASSSAGTATYEQYF; DNA: TGTGCCAGCAGTTCGGCCGGGACAGCCACCTACGAGCAGTACTTC
size: once; V: TRBV4-2; J: TRBJ1-5; D: .; CDR3: CASSQPDSGNQPQHF; DNA: TGTGCCAGCAGCCAACCAGACAGTGGCAATCAGCCCCAGCATTTT
size: .; V: TRBV5-1; J: TRBJ2-2; D: .; CDR3: CASSKTRITDDTGELFF; DNA: TGCGCCAGCAGCAAAACTCGAATAACGGACGACACCGGGGAGCTGTTTTTT
size: .; V: TRBV6-5; J: TRBJ1-1; D: .; CDR3: CATPSAGFGPEAFF; DNA: TGTGCCACCCCTTCTGCAGGCTTTGGACCTGAAGCTTTCTTT
size: .; V: TRBV2; J: TRBJ1-5; D: .; CDR3: CASSNLGQPQHF; DNA: TGTGCCAGCAGTAATCTCGGCCAGCCCCAGCATTTT
size: .; V: TRBV9; J: TRBJ2-5; D: TRBD2; CDR3: CASGRLAGVPQYF; DNA: TGTGCCAGCGGAAGACTAGCGGGGGTGCCCCAGTACTTC
size: .; V: TRBV20-1; J: TRBJ2-1; D: TRBD2; CDR3: CSASQLAGGLGGEQFF; DNA: TGCAGTGCTAGTCAACTAGCGGGGGGCCTGGGGGGTGAGCAGTTCTTC
size: .; V: TRBV5-1; J: TRBJ1-3; D: .; CDR3: CASSPGGPSSGNTIYF; DNA: TGCGCCAGCAGCCCCGGGGGTCCCAGCTCTGGAAACACCATATATTTT
size: .; V: TRBV18; J: TRBJ1-1; D: .; CDR3: CASSPDRDLAFF; DNA: TGTGCCAGCTCACCAGATCGGGATTTGGCTTTCTTT
size: .; V: TRBV6-5; J: TRBJ2-1; D: TRBD1; CDR3: CASRSGTGYNEQFF; DNA: TGTGCCAGCAGGTCCGGGACAGGGTACAATGAGCAGTTCTTC
size: .; V: TRBV9; J: TRBJ1-2; D: .; CDR3: CASSVAGTLDYYGYTF; DNA: TGTGCCAGCAGCGTAGCCGGGACTCTCGACTACTATGGCTACACCTTC